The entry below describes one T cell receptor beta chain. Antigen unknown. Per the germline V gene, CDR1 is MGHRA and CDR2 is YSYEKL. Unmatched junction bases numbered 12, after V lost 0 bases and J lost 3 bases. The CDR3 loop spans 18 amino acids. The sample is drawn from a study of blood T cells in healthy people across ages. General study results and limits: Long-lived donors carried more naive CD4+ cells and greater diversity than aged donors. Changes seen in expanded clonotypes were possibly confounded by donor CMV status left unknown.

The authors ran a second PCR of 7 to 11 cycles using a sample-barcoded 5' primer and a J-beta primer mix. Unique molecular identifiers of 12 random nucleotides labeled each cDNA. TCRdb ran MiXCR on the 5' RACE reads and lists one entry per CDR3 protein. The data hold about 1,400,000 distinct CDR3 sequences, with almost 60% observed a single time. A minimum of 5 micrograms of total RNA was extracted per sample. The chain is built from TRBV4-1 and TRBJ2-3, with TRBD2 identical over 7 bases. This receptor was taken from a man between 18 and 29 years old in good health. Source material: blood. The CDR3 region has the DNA TGCGCCAGCAGCCAAGACCTGCGCCTAGCGGACCGGACAGATACGCAGTATTTT. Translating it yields CASSQDLRLADRTDTQYF.